This entry describes one TCR beta chain. Its specificity is unknown. While the first cohort had around 700 subjects, the donors belonged to the separate validation cohort of 100 to 150 subjects. Libraries were prepared by immunoSEQ multiplex PCR; TCRdb keeps only in-frame clonotypes and omits some of them. The data contain 250,000 or so clones, nearly 90% of them singletons. This entry is derived from a study of cytomegalovirus exposure and HLA in healthy donors. On the study more broadly: A subsequent analysis reported that the roughly 120 validation repertoires were produced on the same platform that had also been used for the roughly 700 first-cohort repertoires.

Study results and limitations: The study labeled 150 to 200 TCR beta chains cytomegalovirus-associated. According to a later analysis, TCR clusters from the first cohort tended to co-occur in the 110 or so validation repertoires.

Trimming cost V 1 base and J 4 bases, with 11 bases left between them. The germline CDR1 and CDR2 sequences are MDHEN and SYDVKM. The CDR3 totals 15 residues. V and J are TRBV28 and TRBJ1-5; no definite D call. The sequenced sample consisted of PBMCs. This receptor was identified in a woman aged 18-29 years in good health and CMV-seronegative. This CDR3 reads CASSLSPVDNQPQHF. Written as DNA, the CDR3 is TGTGCCAGCAGTTTATCTCCCGTAGATAATCAGCCCCAGCATTTT.